This TCR beta chain was obtained from a study of T cells in tuberculosis (dated by TCRdb to the late 2010s). About the full investigation: To characterize T cells specific for the mycobacterial lipid antigen glucose monomycolate (GMM), the study used CD1B tetramers together with high-throughput TCR immunosequencing. In a South African clinical cohort, IGRA-negative adolescents, IGRA-positive adolescents with latent tuberculosis and adults with active tuberculosis were compared, with more than 8 people in each group.

At study entry, adolescents were screened for latent tuberculosis infection using a tuberculin skin test and the QuantiFERON-TB GOLD In-Tube IGRA. Immunosequencing was performed on unsorted cryopreserved PBMC and covered 100,000 or so T cells per clinical donor on average. Eleven high schools in the Worcester region of the Western Cape, South Africa, served as enrollment sites for adolescents aged 12 to 18 years. About ten M. tuberculosis-infected adolescents and ten uninfected adolescents, matched for age and sex, were selected. For the adolescents, PBMC were isolated by density centrifugation from freshly drawn heparinized blood and then cryopreserved. TCR libraries were generated with the immunoSEQ multiplex PCR assay, using TCR-beta and/or TCR-alpha/delta assays for each sample. Amplified TCR libraries were sequenced on the Illumina high-throughput platform. As for how the authors treated the data: Clustering and dimensionality reduction relied on pairwise TCRdist distances among GMM-specific receptors from T cells that were either sorted ex vivo or expanded in vitro. The score assigned to each clinical repertoire was mean NN-distance, meaning the average TCRdist to the nearest 10% of tetramer-positive reference sequences. GEM TCR motif frequency was computed as the fraction of unique TCRs matching known GEM sequences by V/J usage and CDR3 length. Active tuberculosis was classified by linear discriminant analysis with leave-one-out cross-validation, implemented in scikit-learn. As stored in TCRdb, this immuneACCESS dataset retains in-frame rearrangements with V and J assigned. A fraction of the clones does not appear; measured against another copy, unresolved V genes explain less than half of the discrepancy, and the remainder lacks a known reason. V and J calls and clone size come straight from that table; D and trimming were deduced from the DNA. The sample table shows about 20,000 clones, and approximately 90% are seen once. The ten most abundant clones make up under 15% of the sample.

General study outcomes and caveats: Compared with IGRA-negative controls, TCR-alpha repertoires from active tuberculosis had smaller mean NN-distances to GMM-specific TCRs, which suggests clonal expansion of these TCRs. Clinical samples were chosen by availability of cryopreserved specimens, and active tuberculosis cases were adults while controls were adolescents. Shorter CDR3-alpha lengths in active tuberculosis patients partly drove the smaller NN-distances, and the TCR-beta difference was not statistically significant. Using GEM motif frequencies, a classifier achieved approximately 72% accuracy, whereas a classifier built on the diverse GMM-specific repertoire got to around 90% accuracy (AUROC 0.90).

From a lookup of the germline V gene (reference sequence), CDR1 and CDR2 are MNHNY and SVGAGI. The CDR3 runs 12 amino acids, cysteine and phenylalanine included. CDR3 DNA is the only sequence kept; it has 36 bases, read in frame from the first base. Deletion took 7 bases off V and 9 bases off J, with a span of 13 bases between the germline ends. This clone was observed a handful of times. Its antigen specificity is not known. No qualities accompany the bases; no much larger clone lies one base away. The receptor's source is a donor aged 10-29 years with latent tuberculosis or without tuberculosis infection. Sequencing was performed on PBMCs. The rearrangement joined TRBV6-6 to TRBJ1-5; no D gene is confidently identified. The DNA sequence follows: TGTGCCAGCACCTTACGCAGTCGGCCCCAGCATTTT. It translates as CASTLRSRPQHF.